This passage covers 5 T cell receptor beta chains from one sample sequenced in a study of CD4 T cells in relation to SARS-CoV-2 and coronaviruses. Assay used: immunoSEQ multiplex PCR; TCRdb lists only in-frame clones, some missing. This table holds about 11,000 clones, roughly 72% found once. Their antigens remain unidentified. CD4+ T cells from unexposed donors were obtained before the COVID-19 pandemic (2011-2018). CD4+ T cells were isolated from the cells after 10 days of culture. Sequencing was performed on CD4+ T cells from PBMCs, cultured in vitro. The receptors shown here come from a human donor in good health.

The rearrangement uses TRBV29-1 and TRBJ1-2; no firm D call. The CDR3 is 11 amino acids. CDR1 and CDR2 (germline): SQVTM, ANQGSEA. V gave up 3 bases and J gave up 6 bases, with 8 bases separating them. The CDR3 DNA is TGCAGCGTTGAGTCGGTGGATGGCTACACCTTC. This encodes CSVESVDGYTF.

The chain has TRBV11-2 and TRBJ1-3; the D gene is possibly TRBD1 (6 bases). The length of the CDR3 is 16 residues. Germline V lookup: CDR1 SGHAT, CDR2 FQNNGV. Trimming removed 5 bases at V and 2 bases at J, with 16 bases between. The CDR3 protein is CASSQISGQTGNTIYF. For the CDR3, the DNA is TGTGCCAGCAGCCAGATTTCCGGACAGACTGGAAACACCATATATTTT.

The rearrangement joins TRBV7-2 to TRBJ2-1; possible D gene TRBD2, 6 bases. This CDR3 has 15 amino acids. Looked up from germline, CDR1 is SGHTA and CDR2 is FQGNSA. The V end was cut by 3 bases, the J end by 5 bases, with 14 bases between. Here the CDR3 reads CASSFSGRNHNEQFF. CDR3 coding DNA: TGTGCCAGCAGCTTTAGCGGAAGGAACCACAATGAGCAGTTCTTC.

The chain couples TRBV9 to TRBJ1-1; D is ambiguous. V was clipped by 3 bases and J by 2 bases, with 11 bases between them. The germline gives CDR1 SGDLS, CDR2 YYNGEE. The CDR3 runs to 14 residues. CDR3 nucleotides: TGTGCCAGCAGCGCCCTACACACAAACACTGAAGCTTTCTTT. Its translation is CASSALHTNTEAFF.

The rearrangement uses TRBV15 and TRBJ2-7; 9 bases align to TRBD1. V was pared by 5 bases and J by 4 bases, with 12 bases of the junction left unmatched. Per the germline V gene, CDR1 is LNHNV and CDR2 is YYDKDF (reference sequence). The CDR3 contains 16 residues. The chain's CDR3 is CATSASPGQGTYEQYF. In DNA form, the CDR3 reads TGTGCCACCAGCGCCTCTCCGGGACAGGGTACGTACGAGCAGTACTTC.